The present TCR beta chain was sequenced within a study of T cells in Graves' hyperthyroidism and ophthalmopathy. A single count supports this clonotype. RNA transcripts served as the template for amplifying TCR beta CDR3 regions. Using the HTBI primer set, a first-round RT-PCR was run on the TCR CDR3. TCRdb reanalysed the multiplex PCR reads using MiXCR and keeps one entry per CDR3 protein. The sample yields about 680,000 distinct CDR3 sequences, around 40% seen once. In germline, CDR1 is SGHAT, CDR2 FQNNGV. Trimming shortened V by 0 bases and J by 8 bases, and 7 bases separated the two germline ends. This CDR3 comprises 13 residues.

The chain is built from TRBV11-2 and TRBJ2-2; D might be TRBD1 or TRBD2, each matching 5 bases. The sequence was collected from a woman between 35 and 50 years old with Graves' hyperthyroidism. The sample was blood. CDR3 DNA: TGTGCCAGCAGCTTAGATGGGGGTGGGGAGCTGTTTTTT. It specifies CASSLDGGGELFF.